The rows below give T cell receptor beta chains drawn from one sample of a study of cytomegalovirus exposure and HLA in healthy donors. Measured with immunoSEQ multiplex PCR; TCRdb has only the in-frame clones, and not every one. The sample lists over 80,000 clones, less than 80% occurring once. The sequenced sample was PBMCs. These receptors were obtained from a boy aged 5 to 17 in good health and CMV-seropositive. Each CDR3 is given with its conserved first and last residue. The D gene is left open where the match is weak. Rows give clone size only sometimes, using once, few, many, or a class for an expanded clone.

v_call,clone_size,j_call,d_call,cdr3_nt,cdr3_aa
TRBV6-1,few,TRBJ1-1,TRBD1,TGTGCCAGCAGAGGGACAGGGACTGAAGCTTTCTTT,CASRGTGTEAFF
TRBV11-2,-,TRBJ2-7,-,TGTGCCAGCAGCTCCAGGGTAGACTCCTACGAGCAGTACTTC,CASSSRVDSYEQYF
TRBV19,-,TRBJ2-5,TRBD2,TGTGCCAGTAGTATCGGGACTAGCGGGTTAGAGACCCAGTACTTC,CASSIGTSGLETQYF
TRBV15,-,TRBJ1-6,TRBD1,TGTGCCACCAGCACCGTACAGGGGTTCTCCTATAATTCACCCCTCCACTTT,CATSTVQGFSYNSPLHF
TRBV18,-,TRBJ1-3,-,TGTGCCAGCTCACCACCGCCAGGGAACACCATATATTTT,CASSPPPGNTIYF
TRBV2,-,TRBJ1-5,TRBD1,TGTGCCAGCGGGACAGGGGGGGGACAGCCCCAGAATTTT,CASGTGGGQPQNF
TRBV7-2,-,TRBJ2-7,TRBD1,TGTGCCAGCAGCTTAAGGTCAGGGGGACACGAGCAGTACTTC,CASSLRSGGHEQYF
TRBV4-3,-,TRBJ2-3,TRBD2,TGCGCCAGCAGCCAAGGACTAGCGGGGTACACAGATACGCAGTATTTT,CASSQGLAGYTDTQYF
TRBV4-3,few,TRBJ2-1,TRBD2,TGCGCCAGCAGCCCCGACAGTGATAGCGGGAGTTTGAACGAGCAGTTCTTC,CASSPDSDSGSLNEQFF
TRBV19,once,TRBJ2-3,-,TGTGCCAGTAGTCCCCTTTCAGGCGGGAACACAGATACGCAGTATTTT,CASSPLSGGNTDTQYF
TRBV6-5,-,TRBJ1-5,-,TGTGCCAGCAGTTCCGGACGGCTTACGGGGCAGCCCCAGCATTTT,CASSSGRLTGQPQHF
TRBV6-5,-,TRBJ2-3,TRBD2,TGTGCCAGCAGTTCTCGCGGGGGGACCACAGATACGCAGTATTTT,CASSSRGGTTDTQYF
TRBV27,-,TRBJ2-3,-,TGTGCCAGCAGTAGGGGTCCGGCAGATACGCAGTATTTT,CASSRGPADTQYF
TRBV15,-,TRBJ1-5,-,TGTGCCACCAGCAGGTCGGGGGGTATGAGCAATCAGCCCCAGCATTTT,CATSRSGGMSNQPQHF
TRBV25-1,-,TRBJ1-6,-,TGTGCCAGCAGTGAATATCCAGGGTCGAATTCACCCCTCAACTTT,CASSEYPGSNSPLNF
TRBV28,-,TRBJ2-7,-,TGTGCCAGCAGTACACCGCTCAGGGGTTCCTACGAGCAGTACTTC,CASSTPLRGSYEQYF
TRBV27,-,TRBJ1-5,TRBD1,TGTGCCAGCAGTGCGAGGACAGGGGGCCATCAGCCCCAGCATTTT,CASSARTGGHQPQHF
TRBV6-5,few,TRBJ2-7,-,TGTGCCAGCAGTTTCTCCGGCAGGGCTACGCAGCAGTACTTC,CASSFSGRATQQYF
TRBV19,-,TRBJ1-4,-,TGTGCCAGCGGGCGGGCCGTTAATGAAAAACTGTTTTTT,CASGRAVNEKLFF
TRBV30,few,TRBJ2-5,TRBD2,TGTGCCTGGACAAGAATACTAGCGGTCCAAGAGACCCAGTACTTC,CAWTRILAVQETQYF
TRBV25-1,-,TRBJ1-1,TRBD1,TGTGCCAGCAGTGAATTTGGAGGGGGCGAAGCTTTCTTT,CASSEFGGGEAFF
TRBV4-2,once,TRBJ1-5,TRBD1,TGTGCCAGCAGCCAAGGTTACAGGGGGCTTATCAATCAGCCCCAGCATTTT,CASSQGYRGLINQPQHF
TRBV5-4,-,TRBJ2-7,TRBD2,TGTGCCAGCAGCAGACGGACTAGCGGGAGGGCCAGAGAGCAGTACTTC,CASSRRTSGRAREQYF
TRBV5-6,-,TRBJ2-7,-,TGTGCCAGCAGCTTGGCTTGGGCAGACTACGAGCAGTACTTC,CASSLAWADYEQYF
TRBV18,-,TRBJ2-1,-,TGTGCCAGCTCACCACCGACGAGCCAGGGCGATGAGCAGTTCTTC,CASSPPTSQGDEQFF
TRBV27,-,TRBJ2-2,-,TGTGCCAGCAGTTACGGGGCCGGGGAGCTGTTTTTT,CASSYGAGELFF
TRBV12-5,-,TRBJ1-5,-,TGTGCTAGTGCCGCGGGGAACAATCAGCCCCAGCATTTT,CASAAGNNQPQHF
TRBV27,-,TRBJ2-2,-,TGTGCCAGCAGCTCACAGGGTTCCGGGGAGCTGTTTTTT,CASSSQGSGELFF
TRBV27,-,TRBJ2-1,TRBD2,TGTGCCAGCAGTTTCGGGAGCGGGAGAGTACATGAGCAGTTCTTC,CASSFGSGRVHEQFF
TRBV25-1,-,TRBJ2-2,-,TGTGCCAGCTGGCCGAACTCAGGGTCCCGAACCGGGGAGCTGTTTTTT,CASWPNSGSRTGELFF
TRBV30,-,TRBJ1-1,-,TGTGCCTGGAGTGTTCTAACGATGAACACTGAAGCTTTCTTT,CAWSVLTMNTEAFF
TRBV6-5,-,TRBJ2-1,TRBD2,TGTGCCAGCAACCGAGCGGGGGGGCGGGGGCAGTTCTTC,CASNRAGGRGQFF
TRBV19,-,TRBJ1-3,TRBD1,TGTGCCAGTAGTCTCGGGACAGAATGGGCTGGAAACACCATATATTTT,CASSLGTEWAGNTIYF
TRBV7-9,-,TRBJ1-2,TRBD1,TGTTCCAGCAGCTTAGAAGGGGGCTGGGTTTCCACCTTC,CSSSLEGGWVSTF
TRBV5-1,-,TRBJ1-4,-,TGCGCCAGCAGCCCAGGTTGGCAGGGTGGAGAAAAACTGTTTTTT,CASSPGWQGGEKLFF
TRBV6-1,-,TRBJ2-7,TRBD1,TGTGCCAGCAGCCCGGGACAGTGGTCCTACGAGCAGTACTTC,CASSPGQWSYEQYF
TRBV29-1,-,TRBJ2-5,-,TGCAGCGTTGTGAACACCGGGGGAATAGAGACCCAGTACTTC,CSVVNTGGIETQYF
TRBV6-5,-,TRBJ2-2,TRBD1,TGTGCCAGCAGTACAAGACAGGGTCAGGTGTTTTTT,CASSTRQGQVFF
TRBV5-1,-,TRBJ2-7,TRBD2,TGCGCCAGCAGCTCAGGGTTTGGGACTAGCGGGAGACAGTCCTACGAGCAGTACTTC,CASSSGFGTSGRQSYEQYF
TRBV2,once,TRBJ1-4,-,TGTGCCAGCAGTTACCAGGGGAGAGAAAAACTGTTTTTT,CASSYQGREKLFF
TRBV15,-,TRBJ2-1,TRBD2,TGTGCCACCAGCAGAGGATCTTCGGGACTAGCGGGATCTGAGCAGTTCTTC,CATSRGSSGLAGSEQFF
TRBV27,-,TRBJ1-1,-,TGTGCCAGCAGTTTAGGGGCGAACACTGAAGCTTTCTTT,CASSLGANTEAFF
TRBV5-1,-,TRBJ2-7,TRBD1,TGCGCCAGCAGCTTATGGACAGGGGGAACCTACGAGCAGTACTTC,CASSLWTGGTYEQYF
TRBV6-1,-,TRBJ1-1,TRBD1,TGTGCCAGCAGTGAAGGACAGGGTGTTAGGGAAGCTTTCTTT,CASSEGQGVREAFF